The source of this TCR beta chain is a study of shared clonotypes between healthy human individuals. The V end was cut by 2 bases, the J end by 0 bases, with 8 bases between. This CDR3 contains 15 residues. The germline V gene has CDR1 SGHTA and CDR2 FQGTGA. CD8 cells regarded as naive lacked CD45RO, were positively chosen for CCR7, and omitted terminally differentiated effector memory CD45RA+ cells. Clones were read by immunoSEQ multiplex PCR, and TCRdb kept only the in-frame ones, dropping some. The sample holds some 2.1 million clones, 90% to 95% seen once. Whole-study results and caveats: The study sampled only blood, and tissue repertoires likely differ. A limitation of the genetic and exposure-history diversity represented arose from few donors.

As regards this clone: Antigen unknown. Other DNA sequences from this sample encode an identical CDR3 as well.

The material sequenced was naive CD8+ T cells from PBMCs. The chain has TRBV7-3 and TRBJ2-1; no firm D call. The receptor was isolated from a man aged 18 to 30 in good health. Some clones in this sample may be carry-over from other donors' samples. CDR3 loop: CASSLSRSSYNEQFF. The CDR3, as DNA: TGTGCCAGCAGCTTATCACGTAGCTCCTACAATGAGCAGTTCTTC. The whole variable domain, filled in from reference TRBV7-3 and TRBJ2-1, reads GAGVSQTPSNKVTEKGKYVELRCDPISGHTALYWYRQSLGQGPEFLIYFQGTGAADDSGLPNDRFFAVRPEGSVSTLKIQRTERGDSAVYLCASSLSRSSYNEQFFGPGTRLTVL.